These T cell receptor beta chains were read from a single sample in a study of T-cell reconstitution after alpha-beta-depleted transplantation in children. Each CDR3 protein gets one entry after TCRdb re-called the PCR reads with MiXCR. There are over 150,000 distinct CDR3 sequences in the sample; about 6% occur only once, and just over 4.5% lies in the top ten. The sequencing used PBMCs, collected before TCRalphabeta/CD19-depleted stem cell transplant. The source of these receptors is a girl in the first two years of life with combined immunodeficiency, due to receive a stem cell transplant. CDR3s include the opening cysteine and the closing phenylalanine or tryptophan. A D gene is named only where the DNA matches it firmly. Some rows have no size entry. The others give once, few or many, or a class for an expanded clone.

V gene	J gene	D gene	clone size	CDR3 protein	CDR3 DNA
TRBV5-1	TRBJ2-1	TRBD2	many	CASSGTSPASYNEQFF	TGCGCCAGCAGCGGGACTAGTCCCGCTTCCTACAATGAGCAGTTCTTC
TRBV7-8	TRBJ2-1	TRBD2	many	CASSLAGLAGHNEQFF	TGTGCCAGCAGCTTAGCAGGACTAGCGGGGCACAATGAGCAGTTCTTC
TRBV7-9	TRBJ2-1	TRBD2	many	CASSEVAGGAYNEQFF	TGTGCCAGCAGCGAAGTCGCCGGGGGGGCCTACAATGAGCAGTTCTTC
TRBV7-2	TRBJ2-5	NA	many	CASSLLGGGKETQYF	TGTGCCAGCAGCTTATTGGGTGGTGGAAAAGAGACCCAGTACTTC
TRBV21-1	TRBJ2-3	NA	many	CASSKAGSCPDTQYF	TGTGCCAGCAGCAAAGCCGGGAGCTGCCCAGATACGCAGTATTTT
TRBV6-4	TRBJ2-1	TRBD2	many	CASSAGTSGNNEQFF	TGTGCCAGCAGTGCGGGGACTAGCGGCAACAATGAGCAGTTCTTC
TRBV27	TRBJ1-5	NA	few	CASSFAGGTQHF	TGTGCCAGCAGTTTCGCGGGCGGAACCCAGCATTTT
TRBV6-2/TRBV6-3	TRBJ2-1	TRBD2	few	CASSYSMVWVVSGRPNEQFF	TGTGCCAGCAGTTACTCGATGGTTTGGGTGGTTAGCGGGAGACCCAATGAGCAGTTCTTC
TRBV4-2	TRBJ1-2	TRBD1	few	CASSTLSGGNGYTF	TGTGCCAGCTCCACATTGTCAGGGGGGAATGGCTACACCTTC
TRBV4-1	TRBJ2-7	NA	many	CASSQDIRWGASYEQYF	TGCGCCAGCAGCCAAGACATCCGGTGGGGGGCCTCCTACGAGCAGTACTTC
TRBV7-6	TRBJ2-1	NA	few	CAVADRAYNEQFF	TGTGCCGTAGCGGACCGGGCCTACAATGAGCAGTTCTTC
TRBV29-1	TRBJ2-3	NA	few	CSVVPAGASTDTQYF	TGCAGCGTCGTCCCTGCAGGGGCTAGCACAGATACGCAGTATTTT
TRBV29-1	TRBJ2-7	NA	many	CSSTRDGEQYF	TGCAGCTCGACAAGGGATGGCGAGCAGTACTTC
TRBV4-3	TRBJ2-1	TRBD2	many	CASSQDTASGYNEQFF	TGCGCCAGCAGCCAAGATACGGCTAGCGGCTACAATGAGCAGTTCTTC
TRBV20-1	TRBJ2-4	NA	few	CSASQDSWAIKNIQYF	TGCAGTGCTAGTCAGGACAGCTGGGCGATCAAAAACATTCAGTACTTC
TRBV6-2/TRBV6-3	TRBJ1-5	NA	few	CASSYGFWWPQHF	TGTGCCAGCAGTTACGGTTTCTGGTGGCCCCAGCATTTT
TRBV18	TRBJ2-1	NA	few	CASSPPGVGKGLHYNEQFF	TGTGCCAGCTCACCACCGGGGGTAGGGAAAGGCCTTCACTACAATGAGCAGTTCTTC
TRBV28	TRBJ2-7	TRBD2	many	CASSFAGEGYEQYF	TGTGCCAGCAGTTTTGCGGGAGAGGGCTACGAGCAGTACTTC
TRBV28	TRBJ2-1	TRBD2	many	CASSPGTSGRFSLDEQFF	TGTGCCAGCAGTCCCGGGACTAGCGGGAGGTTTTCTCTGGATGAGCAGTTCTTC
TRBV28	TRBJ1-6	NA	NA	CASSLVFTGQDSPLHF	TGTGCCAGCAGTTTAGTTTTTACAGGCCAGGATTCACCCCTCCACTTT
TRBV7-2	TRBJ2-7	TRBD2	many	CASSVTSGGSYEQYF	TGTGCCAGCAGCGTTACTAGCGGGGGGTCCTACGAGCAGTACTTC
TRBV11-2	TRBJ1-2	NA	NA	CASSLDTNYGDTF	TGTGCCAGCAGCTTAGATACCAACTATGGCGACACCTTC
TRBV27	TRBJ2-6	NA	many	CASSLISGANVLTF	TGTGCCAGCAGTCTCATCTCTGGGGCCAACGTCCTGACTTTC
TRBV12-3/TRBV12-4	TRBJ1-6	NA	many	CASTLGGGNSPLHF	TGTGCCAGCACCCTCGGGGGGGGTAATTCACCCCTCCACTTT
TRBV7-9	TRBJ2-1	TRBD2	many	CASSRGTSGRDEQFF	TGTGCCAGCAGCCGAGGGACTAGCGGGAGGGACGAACAGTTCTTC
TRBV29-1	TRBJ2-7	TRBD2	many	CSVLTSEFYEQYF	TGCAGCGTTTTGACTAGCGAGTTCTACGAGCAGTACTTC
TRBV7-9	TRBJ2-1	TRBD2	NA	CASSFRGRDDNEQFF	TGTGCCAGCAGCTTCCGCGGGAGGGATGACAATGAGCAGTTCTTC
TRBV7-2	TRBJ2-2	TRBD2	many	CASSLWLAGLTNTGELFF	TGTGCCAGCAGCTTATGGCTAGCGGGACTTACGAACACCGGGGAGCTGTTTTTT
TRBV28	TRBJ2-7	TRBD1	many	CAIRQGILLTYEQYF	TGTGCCATCAGACAGGGGATCCTCCTAACCTACGAGCAGTACTTC
TRBV9	TRBJ2-7	TRBD1	many	CASSVGGTGPYEQYF	TGTGCCAGCAGCGTAGGGGGGACAGGGCCCTACGAGCAGTACTTC
TRBV7-9	TRBJ2-1	NA	few	CASSVTARGFYNEQFF	TGTGCCAGCAGCGTGACTGCGCGGGGATTCTACAATGAGCAGTTCTTC
TRBV5-6	TRBJ2-5	NA	many	CASSLRLGQETQYF	TGTGCCAGCAGCCTACGACTGGGACAAGAGACCCAGTACTTC
TRBV4-3	TRBJ2-1	NA	many	CASSQDFPSSYNEQFF	TGCGCCAGCAGCCAAGATTTTCCCAGCTCCTACAATGAGCAGTTCTTC
TRBV7-2	TRBJ1-2	TRBD1	few	CASSLAPTGGDGYTF	TGTGCCAGCAGCTTAGCGCCGACAGGGGGGGATGGCTACACCTTC
TRBV11-2	TRBJ2-5	NA	few	CASSHTTSRETQYF	TGTGCCAGCAGCCATACGACGTCTCGTGAGACCCAGTACTTC
TRBV4-1	TRBJ2-7	NA	many	CASSQEASSYEQYF	TGCGCCAGCAGCCAAGAGGCCAGCTCCTACGAGCAGTACTTC
TRBV29-1	TRBJ2-3	TRBD2	many	CSVEDRLAGTTDTQYF	TGCAGCGTTGAAGATCGACTAGCGGGAACCACAGATACGCAGTATTTT